Below, 30 T cell receptor beta chains from the same sample are listed, as sequenced in a study of T cells in Graves' hyperthyroidism and ophthalmopathy (dated by TCRdb to between 2018 and 2021). Library preparation was by multiplex PCR. The listed sequencing device is Illumina HiSeq 2000. Amplification of TCR beta CDR3 regions was carried out from RNA transcripts. The TCR CDR3 was subjected to a first round of RT-PCR using the HTBI primer set and the Qiagen OneStep RT-PCR kit. Using fastp trimming at Q25 and MiXCR clonotype assembly, TCRdb reanalyzed the public sequencing data and kept in-frame beta chains. CDR3 protein duplicates are merged, each entry listing the most common genes and DNA. The sample table lists about 250,000 distinct CDR3 sequences, 24% of them with a count of one. The ten largest clones represent approximately 35% of the sample. Input material: blood. The receptors here all came from a woman aged 40 to 50 with Graves' ophthalmopathy.

This clonotype was observed many times. The genes are TRBV12-3 or TRBV12-4 and TRBJ1-3, with D possibly TRBD1 on 5 matching bases. Between the trimmed V and J ends, which lost 5 bases and 6 bases, there was a span of 14 bases. CDR3 length equals 14 residues. This CDR3 is CASSLRRGENTIYF. CDR3 bases: TGTGCCAGCAGTCTCCGCCGAGGGGAAAACACCATATATTTT.

This clonotype has a single count. This chain connects TRBV6-5 to TRBJ1-1, with D unresolved. V was pared by 0 bases and J by 0 bases, with 8 bases between. The CDR3 is 15 residues long. Germline loops: CDR1 MNHEY, CDR2 SVGAGI. The CDR3 sequence is CASSYSTVVNTEAFF. The CDR3 nucleotides are TGTGCCAGCAGTTACTCGACGGTTGTGAACACTGAAGCTTTCTTT.

This clonotype was seen repeatedly, ten times or more. The rearrangement joins TRBV19 to TRBJ1-1, with 10 bases fitting TRBD1. Germline-derived CDR1 and CDR2 are LNHDA and SQIVND (reference sequence). J lost 1 base, V lost 8 bases, and 7 bases had no gene match. The CDR3 runs to 15 residues. CDR3 amino acids: CASADRGLANTEAFF. The CDR3 coding sequence is TGTGCCAGTGCCGACAGGGGGCTCGCGAACACTGAAGCTTTCTTT.

This clonotype was counted many times. The V gene is TRBV6-5, the J gene TRBJ2-5; a weak D match, TRBD1 (5 bases). The CDR3 loop spans 15 amino acids. CDR1 is MNHEY, CDR2 SVGAGI, per germline. V was shortened by 2 bases and J by 7 bases, with 17 bases between the two germline ends. For the CDR3, the DNA is TGTGCCAGCAGTTACGGGGCGGTGGGTGAAGGGACCCAGTACTTC. It yields the protein CASSYGAVGEGTQYF.

This clonotype was recorded many times. V and J are TRBV10-3 and TRBJ2-7; D remains unclear. The germline gives CDR1 ENHRY, CDR2 SYGVKD. Trimming took off 0 bases at V and 7 bases at J, with 19 bases between the two ends. The CDR3 totals 16 residues. The CDR3: CAISESPAGPPGEQYF. The CDR3 DNA reads TGTGCCATCAGTGAGTCCCCGGCCGGGCCTCCTGGGGAGCAGTACTTC.

The chain recombines TRBV4-2 with TRBJ2-2; perhaps TRBD2 as D (6 bases). Trimming took 4 bases from V and 0 from J, leaving 9 bases between them. Per the germline V gene, CDR1 is LGHNA and CDR2 is YNFKEQ. The CDR3 extends over 15 amino acids. DNA for the CDR3: TGTGCCAGCAGCCCGGCGGGAACGAACACCGGGGAGCTGTTTTTT. It translates to CASSPAGTNTGELFF.

In this sample, this clonotype turned up many times. This chain's CDR3 is CASSWPGLSYEQYF. CDR3 in DNA: TGTGCCAGCAGCTGGCCGGGACTGTCCTACGAGCAGTACTTC. The chain links TRBV5-8 to TRBJ2-7, with D perhaps TRBD2 (6 bases). CDR1 and CDR2 (germline): SGHTS, YDEGEE. The CDR3 is 14 amino acids. V was pared by 3 bases and J by 1 base, with 11 bases between.

This clonotype was picked up a small number of times. This chain uses TRBV29-1 with TRBJ1-2; a weak D match, TRBD1 (6 bases). V shed 4 bases and J shed 4 bases, with 13 bases lying between them. Germline V gives CDR1 SQVTM, CDR2 ANQGSEA. The CDR3 covers 13 residues. The CDR3 loop is CSVADRILYGYTF. The CDR3 DNA is TGCAGCGTTGCGGACAGAATCCTCTATGGCTACACCTTC. Variable domain in full (rest from reference TRBV29-1 and TRBJ1-2): SAVISQKPSRDICQRGTSLTIQCQVDSQVTMMFWYRQQPGQSLTLIATANQGSEATYESGFVIDKFPISRPNLTFSTLTVSNMSPEDSSIYLCSVADRILYGYTFGSGTRLTVV.

This clonotype has at least ten counts. The chain links TRBV6-1 to TRBJ2-5, with TRBD2 matching 8 bases. The CDR3 covers 16 residues. Losses at the gene ends were 3 bases for V and 1 base for J; bases not matched to a gene: 7. The germline gives CDR1 MNHNS, CDR2 SASEGT. The CDR3 DNA is TGTGCCAGCAGTGAGAGCGGGGGAGGCGGCCAAGAGACCCAGTACTTC. Its translation: CASSESGGGGQETQYF.

This clonotype has at least ten counts. This sequence joins TRBV29-1 and TRBJ1-1; TRBD1 might be the D (5 bases). The germline V gene has CDR1 SQVTM and CDR2 ANQGSEA. The CDR3 consists of 10 residues. The ends were cut back, 6 bases at V and 4 bases at J, with 6 bases in the middle. The CDR3 here is CSVGGTEAFF. CDR3 sequence (DNA): TGCAGCGTGGGGGGCACTGAAGCTTTCTTT.

This clonotype was seen only once. At one end, the junction sequence differs from germline, possibly due to a read error. V and J are TRBV6-1 and TRBJ2-7, with TRBD2 matching over 7 bases. Germline lookup yields CDR1 MNHNS and CDR2 SASEGT. This CDR3 region has 10 residues. CDR3 in amino acids: CASSGGLLVF. CDR3 nucleotides: TGTGCCAGCAGTGGGGGACTACTCGTCTTC.

This sequence joins TRBV6-1 and TRBJ2-5; D ambiguous. Germline-derived CDR1 and CDR2 are MNHNS and SASEGT. V was clipped by 6 bases and J by 2 bases, with 13 bases between them. The CDR3 extends over 14 amino acids. In DNA form, the CDR3 reads TGTGCCAGCAGGCCAAGACTCGAGCAAGAGACCCAGTACTTC. Protein sequence: CASRPRLEQETQYF.

This clonotype was counted at least ten times. V and J are TRBV28 and TRBJ2-3; D possibly corresponds to TRBD1 (5 bases). The CDR3 sequence is 14 residues long. Germline V gives CDR1 MDHEN, CDR2 SYDVKM. With 6 bases removed from V and 3 bases from J, the gap between germline ends came to 13 bases. The CDR3, as DNA: TGTGCCAGCAGCTCACAGGAAGGGACAGATACGCAGTATTTT. The encoded protein is CASSSQEGTDTQYF.

This clonotype was recorded at least ten times. The chain is built from TRBV11-1 and TRBJ1-1; possibly TRBD1 for D (5 bases). Trimming removed 1 base at V and 2 bases at J, with 11 bases between. CDR1 and CDR2 (germline): SGHAT, FQDESV (reference sequence). This CDR3 region has 15 residues. The CDR3 DNA reads TGTGCCAGCAGCTTAGGGGACCGAAAAAACACTGAAGCTTTCTTT. This codes for CASSLGDRKNTEAFF.

Ten or more counts support this clonotype. The gene calls are TRBV6-5 and TRBJ1-1; weak D call: TRBD1 (5 bases). V lost 2 bases to trimming and J lost 8 bases, with 6 bases between them. The CDR3 sequence is 11 residues long. Germline loops: CDR1 MNHEY, CDR2 SVGAGI. The DNA of the CDR3 is TGTGCCAGCAGTTACGGGGGAGAAGCTTTCTTT. Its protein product is CASSYGGEAFF.

This clonotype has ten or more counts. The V and J genes are TRBV10-1 and TRBJ1-1; the D is unclear. V gave up 6 bases and J gave up 3 bases, with 11 bases separating them. The CDR3 spans 13 residues. CDR1 is WNHNN, CDR2 SYGVQD, per germline (reference sequence). In DNA form, the CDR3 reads TGCGCCAGCAGACTTTCCGGGGACACTGAAGCTTTCTTT. It translates to CASRLSGDTEAFF.

There are a few counts of this clonotype. The CDR3 here is CACRGGLGTGELFF. DNA for the CDR3: TGTGCCTGCCGAGGGGGGCTGGGCACCGGGGAGCTGTTTTTT. The rearrangement joins TRBV30 to TRBJ2-2, with D possibly called TRBD1 or TRBD2 (6 bases each). This CDR3 spans 14 amino acids. With 6 bases removed from V and 4 bases from J, the gap between germline ends came to 15 bases. CDR1 GTSNPN and CDR2 SVGIG come from the germline V gene (reference sequence).

This clonotype showed up just a few times. One end of the junction does not line up with germline, which may come from a read error. CDR3 region: CASSSTYTIYF. CDR3 nucleotides: TGTGCTAGCAGTTCAACGTACACCATATATTTT. V and J are TRBV6-2 or TRBV6-3 and TRBJ1-3, with unresolved D. In germline, CDR1 is MNHEY, CDR2 SVGEGT. This CDR3 has 11 amino acids.

Notes on this clonotype: The junction departs from the called germline gene at one end, perhaps through a read error. The chain uses TRBV20-1 and TRBJ2-5, with 9 bases identical to TRBD1. The CDR3 is made up of 15 amino acids. The V gene's germline CDR1 is DFQATT and CDR2 SNEGSKA (reference sequence). CDR3 sequence: CSARESGQGRETQYF. In DNA, the CDR3 is TGCAGTGCTAGAGAATCGGGACAGGGTCGGGAGACACAGTACTTC.

This chain links TRBV12-3 or TRBV12-4 with TRBJ1-5; D remains ambiguous. V lost 6 bases, J lost 2 bases, and 11 bases lay in between. The CDR3 is 14 amino acids. The CDR3 here is CASRSSGGNQPQHF. CDR3 nucleotide sequence: TGTGCCAGCAGATCAAGCGGAGGCAATCAGCCCCAGCATTTT.

This clonotype was detected ten times or more. The chain employs TRBV28 and TRBJ1-2; TRBD1 aligns across 7 bases. This CDR3 is built from 13 residues. The V segment lost 6 bases and the J segment 5 bases; nucleotides outside the gene matches: 6. Germline V gene data show CDR1 as MDHEN and CDR2 as SYDVKM. The CDR3 protein is CASRMTGKYGYTF. CDR3 in DNA: TGTGCCAGCAGAATGACAGGGAAATATGGCTACACCTTC.

In its sample, this clonotype was seen many times. The gene calls are TRBV29-1 and TRBJ2-5; possibly TRBD1 for D (5 bases). Trimming removed 7 bases at V and 2 bases at J, with 8 bases between. The CDR3 runs 11 residues. The germline CDR1 and CDR2 sequences are SQVTM and ANQGSEA. CDR3 protein: CSGRVQETQYF. In DNA form, the CDR3 reads TGCAGCGGCAGGGTTCAAGAGACCCAGTACTTC.

In its sample, this clonotype was seen many times. The J gene is TRBJ1-2, the V gene TRBV11-2; 8 bases line up with TRBD1. The CDR3 is 15 residues long. Germline CDR1 SGHAT, CDR2 FQNNGV. With V trimmed by 2 bases and J by 14 bases, 16 bases remained unmatched. This CDR3 is CASSLRDRINMARTF. In DNA, the CDR3 is TGTGCCAGCAGCTTACGGGACAGGATAAATATGGCTAGGACCTTC.

This clonotype came up a few times. As DNA, the CDR3 is TGTGCCAGCAGTTTTGGAAGTACTGAAGCTTTCTTT. This gives the protein CASSFGSTEAFF. The chain links TRBV12-3 or TRBV12-4 to TRBJ1-1, with D unclear. V gave up 3 bases and J gave up 5 bases, with 7 bases separating them. The CDR3 is 12 amino acids.

This clonotype was seen more than once but under ten times. The rearrangement joins TRBV5-5 to TRBJ2-2; 7 bases match TRBD1. This CDR3 has 15 amino acids. CDR1 is SGHKS and CDR2 is YYEKEE in the germline V gene (reference sequence). With 0 bases clipped from V and 3 bases from J, the junction kept 2 bases outside the gene matches. The CDR3 spells CASSLDRGHTGELFF. In DNA, the CDR3 is TGTGCCAGCAGCTTGGACAGGGGCCACACCGGGGAGCTGTTTTTT.

The table lists this clonotype with many counts. The chain carries TRBV28 and TRBJ2-7, with 13 bases matching TRBD2. The CDR3 sequence is 16 residues long. From germline, CDR1 is MDHEN and CDR2 SYDVKM. The junction had 7 bases not matched to a gene; V was cut back by 3 bases and J by 5 bases. Here the CDR3 DNA reads TGTGCCAGCAGTTTCGTTGGACTAGCGGGAGAACACGAGCAGTACTTC. This translates into CASSFVGLAGEHEQYF.

This clonotype was seen at least ten times. The chain couples TRBV6-5 to TRBJ2-7, with TRBD1 identical over 7 bases. The CDR3 is 15 residues long. Germline CDR1 reads MNHEY; CDR2 reads SVGAGI. V lost 7 bases, J lost 4 bases, and 13 bases stayed unmatched. Written as DNA, the CDR3 is TGTGCCAGCACCCCGGGCCTGGCAGGGGGATACGAGCAGTACTTC. Translating it yields CASTPGLAGGYEQYF.

This clonotype was recorded many times. The chain recombines TRBV28 with TRBJ1-1; D possibly corresponds to TRBD1 (5 bases). CDR1 MDHEN and CDR2 SYDVKM come from the germline V gene. The CDR3 extends over 14 amino acids. Between the trimmed V and J ends, which lost 7 bases and 8 bases, there was a span of 20 bases. Written as DNA, the CDR3 is TGTGCCAGCACAGTTTGGGGCCACCCCGTCGAAGCTTTCTTT. Its protein is CASTVWGHPVEAFF.

This clonotype was seen more than once but under ten times. CDR3 sequence: CASSPGGGAKEQYF. CDR3 in DNA: TGTGCCAGCAGCCCGGGTGGAGGGGCGAAGGAGCAGTACTTC. The gene calls are TRBV3-1 and TRBJ2-7; D is perhaps TRBD2 (6 bases). The CDR3 runs 14 residues. CDR1 is LGHDT and CDR2 is YNNKEL in the germline V gene (reference sequence). V was shortened by 4 bases and J by 7 bases, with 17 bases between the two germline ends.

This clonotype was counted ten times or more. The chain uses TRBV7-8 and TRBJ2-3; 13 bases align to TRBD2. The V gene end was trimmed by 5 bases and the J gene end by 2 bases; junction bases not matched to a gene: 4. The CDR3 extends over 16 amino acids. Germline CDR1 SGHVS, CDR2 FQNEAQ. The CDR3 spells CASSVGLAGPTDTQYF. The CDR3 DNA sequence: TGTGCCAGCAGCGTGGGACTAGCGGGACCCACAGATACGCAGTATTTT.